This T cell receptor (beta chain) was recovered during a study of T cells after yellow fever vaccination. The table lists this clonotype with many counts. V gave up 6 bases and J gave up 6 bases, with 6 bases separating them. This CDR3 has 11 amino acids. Germline V gene data show CDR1 as SNHLY and CDR2 as FYNNEI. Via MiXCR, TCRdb re-called the 5' RACE reads, giving one row per CDR3 protein. The data contain about 340,000 distinct CDR3 sequences, approximately 12% of them singletons. Sequenced material: CD4+ T cells sorted from PBMCs, taken 15 days after the yellow fever booster vaccination. This TCR came from a man between 18 and 35 years old who received the YFV17D yellow fever vaccine. The chain joins TRBV2 to TRBJ1-5; D call uncertain. The CDR3 DNA follows: TGTGCCAGCAGATTGATTCAGCCCCAGCATTTT. This encodes CASRLIQPQHF.